This TCR beta chain was sequenced in a study of shared clonotypes between healthy human individuals. A remark on this clone: Its cognate antigen is unknown.

Overall study findings and caveats: Between a handful of donors, naive CD4 clonotypes were shared at a level of around 5.2%. Depth was large, yet rarefaction showed that sorted-subset sequencing was incomplete.

Methods used by the authors: Junction-only sequences without quality scores were provided by ImmunoSEQ, so filtering was different. Method: immunoSEQ multiplex PCR; TCRdb's copy keeps in-frame clones and lacks some. The V and J calls and the clone size are those of that table, but D and trimming were determined from the DNA. The sample contains roughly 1 million clones, about 84% of which appear only once. The length of the CDR3 is 17 residues. CDR1 and CDR2 from the germline V gene are LGHNA and YNFKEQ. Trimming pared 2 bases from V and 4 bases from J, leaving 20 bases between. The specimen was memory CD4+ T cells from PBMCs. Subset given: CD45RA-negative fraction. This clonotype was sampled from a man aged 18 to 35 in good health. Some clones in this sample may be carry-over from other donors' samples. The J gene is TRBJ2-5, the V gene TRBV4-2; either TRBD1 or TRBD2 may supply D (5 bases each). This CDR3 reads CASSQLREGSLTETQYF. CDR3 nucleotides: TGTGCCAGCAGCCAACTCAGGGAAGGGAGTCTTACAGAGACCCAGTACTTC.